This T cell receptor beta chain is from a study of blood T cell repertoires in COVID-19. Assay used: immunoSEQ multiplex PCR; TCRdb lists only in-frame clones, some missing. This table has approximately 300,000 clones, 90% appearing once. The CDR3 sequence is 15 residues long. Per germline, CDR1 SEHNR and CDR2 FQNEAQ (reference sequence). V was trimmed by 5 bases and J by 4 bases, leaving 14 bases between them. The specimen sequenced was PBMCs or T cells enriched from blood (not recorded which). J is TRBJ1-4 and V is TRBV7-9; tentative D call: TRBD1 (5 bases). The receptor was derived from a man in his fifties or sixties who had recovered from COVID-19. The CDR3 region is CASSADTLYNEKLFF. The CDR3 nucleotides read TGTGCCAGCAGCGCGGACACCCTTTATAATGAAAAACTGTTTTTT.